Shown below are 5 T cell receptor beta chains from a single sample sequenced in a study of vaccination effects on CD4 cells after COVID-19. No antigen is known for these receptors. Assay: immunoSEQ multiplex PCR; the TCRdb copy retains only in-frame clones and omits some. The sample gives 21,000 or so clones, 70% to 80% of which show up once; roughly two fifths is in the top ten. After expansion with viral peptide pools in the ViraFEST assay, antigen-specific CD4+ T cells were sequenced. An approximately ten-day culture period preceded the isolation of CD4+ T cells. From March to December 2020, the person had a SARS-CoV-2 infection that was confirmed by PCR. Sequences were derived from CD4+ T cells from PBMCs cultured with a peptide pool, sampled before COVID-19 vaccination. These receptors came from a human donor who had a prior SARS-CoV-2 infection.

This clone turned up a few times. The chain has TRBV7-9 and TRBJ1-2; 10 bases match TRBD1. Germline CDR1 is SEHNR and CDR2 is FQNEAQ (reference sequence). The V and J ends lost 4 bases and 4 bases, in that order; junction bases with no gene match: 3. The CDR3 covers 14 residues. CDR3 coding DNA: TGTGCCAGCAGCTCCCGGGACAGGGGCTATGGCTACACCTTC. Translated: CASSSRDRGYGYTF.

V usage is TRBV6-5 and J usage is TRBJ1-3, with a possible D match to TRBD1 (6 bases). The CDR3 is 13 amino acids. V lost 6 bases and J 6 bases, leaving 12 bases between the germline ends. Germline V lookup: CDR1 MNHEY, CDR2 SVGAGI. The CDR3 nucleotides are TGTGCCAGCAGATCGACAGGACCAAACACCATATATTTT. Its protein is CASRSTGPNTIYF.

This chain uses TRBV7-2 with TRBJ2-5, with 7 bases aligning to TRBD2. Germline CDR1 reads SGHTA; CDR2 reads FQGNSA. The CDR3 runs to 16 residues. After removal of 5 bases from V and 1 base from J, the junction contained 10 bases not matched to a gene. The DNA for the CDR3 is TGTGCCAGCAGCCCTCTCTCTAGCGGCCCCCAAGAGACCCAGTACTTC. Protein: CASSPLSSGPQETQYF.

The rearrangement joins TRBV5-4 to TRBJ1-3; D is possibly TRBD1 (5 bases). CDR1 is SGHNT, CDR2 YYREEE, per germline (reference sequence). This CDR3 comprises 15 residues. V was trimmed by 4 bases and J by 4 bases, leaving 15 bases between them. The CDR3 is CASSPGPRGGNTIYF. In DNA form, the CDR3 reads TGTGCCAGCAGCCCGGGACCCCGGGGCGGAAACACCATATATTTT.

The rearrangement uses TRBV11-2 and TRBJ2-7; tentative D call: TRBD1 (6 bases). From germline, CDR1 is SGHAT and CDR2 FQNNGV. V was pared by 6 bases and J by 2 bases, with 11 bases between. This CDR3 spans 13 amino acids. The CDR3 is CASSSTGPYEQYF. The CDR3 coding sequence is TGTGCCAGCAGTTCGACAGGACCCTACGAGCAGTACTTC.